The sequence of this TCR beta chain was determined in a study of glioma-infiltrating T cells. This clonotype was detected many times. Amplification of TCR alpha and beta CDR3 regions from RNA used iRepertoire nested multiplex PCR. For one-step reverse transcription and amplification, roughly 85-450 ng of tissue mRNA or PBMC total RNA was used. TCRdb re-analysed the multiplex PCR reads in MiXCR, keeping a single row per CDR3 protein. This repertoire shows 95,000 to 150,000 distinct CDR3 sequences, 20% to 25% found once; its top ten account for around 15%. V was pared by 4 bases and J by 6 bases, with 6 bases of the junction left unmatched. CDR1 and CDR2 (germline): LNHDA, SQIVND (reference sequence). The CDR3 spans 15 residues.

What was sequenced was glioma tissue, nonneoplastic brain tissue, or PBMCs (not recorded which). The chain links TRBV19 to TRBJ2-3; 11 bases map to TRBD2. This TCR was recovered from a human donor with low-grade glioma or glioblastoma, undergoing nonglioma brain surgery, or in good health (not recorded which). CDR3 DNA: TGTGCCAGTAGTAGTAGCGGGAGGGCATCGGATACGCAGTATTTT. Its translation: CASSSSGRASDTQYF.